The rows below give T cell receptor beta chains drawn from one sample of a study of T-cell memory formation after mild COVID-19. TCRdb analysed the 5' RACE reads with MiXCR anew, one entry per CDR3 protein. Of roughly 180,000 distinct CDR3 sequences listed, 15% to 20% are singletons. Sequencing was carried out using PBMCs or a T cell subset sorted from them (not recorded which). The receptors originated from a man aged 18 to 35 who had mild COVID-19 (a few samples of this study predate the infection). Cell type and time point are not known. Both conserved end residues are part of each CDR3. Fields, in order: CDR3 protein, D gene, J gene, V gene. A D gene is named only where the DNA matches it firmly.

CDR3: CASSGRSSYNSPLHF
D: .
J: TRBJ1-6
V: TRBV7-3

CDR3: CASSLNGAEAFF
D: .
J: TRBJ1-1
V: TRBV7-6

CDR3: CASSLGTAYSNQPQHF
D: TRBD1
J: TRBJ1-5
V: TRBV12-3/TRBV12-4

CDR3: CASSSRQGKETQYF
D: TRBD1
J: TRBJ2-5
V: TRBV7-2

CDR3: CASSLSPGQGAHTF
D: TRBD1
J: TRBJ1-2
V: TRBV7-9

CDR3: CASSLVRDTEAFF
D: .
J: TRBJ1-1
V: TRBV12-3/TRBV12-4

CDR3: CASSPERQEETQYF
D: .
J: TRBJ2-5
V: TRBV5-6

CDR3: CASSLAYGGRSNYGYTF
D: .
J: TRBJ1-2
V: TRBV11-2

CDR3: CASSLTYGDGWPIRSIF
D: .
J: TRBJ2-3
V: TRBV5-5

CDR3: CASSPPHSTDTQYF
D: .
J: TRBJ2-3
V: TRBV18